This TCR beta chain was observed in a study of Graves' ophthalmopathy and Graves' hyperthyroidism. Germline V gives CDR1 MDHEN, CDR2 SYDVKM. This CDR3 spans 16 amino acids. V lost 2 bases, J lost 3 bases, and 4 bases stayed unmatched. Amplification of the TCR beta CDR3 regions used RNA transcripts (as template). The first-round RT-PCR employed HTBI primers together with the Qiagen OneStep RT-PCR kit. A multiplex PCR was then performed as the second round. TCRdb called the multiplex PCR reads again in MiXCR, with one record for every CDR3 protein. The table records roughly 500,000 distinct CDR3 sequences, 14% of them present only once. This clonotype was observed at least ten times.

The sequence came from a woman in her 30s with Graves' ophthalmopathy. The chain links TRBV28 to TRBJ2-2; TRBD1 matches 9 bases. The material sequenced was blood. CDR3 loop: CASSLGTGSYTGELFF. Written as DNA, the CDR3 is TGTGCCAGCAGTTTAGGGACAGGGTCTTACACCGGGGAGCTGTTTTTT.